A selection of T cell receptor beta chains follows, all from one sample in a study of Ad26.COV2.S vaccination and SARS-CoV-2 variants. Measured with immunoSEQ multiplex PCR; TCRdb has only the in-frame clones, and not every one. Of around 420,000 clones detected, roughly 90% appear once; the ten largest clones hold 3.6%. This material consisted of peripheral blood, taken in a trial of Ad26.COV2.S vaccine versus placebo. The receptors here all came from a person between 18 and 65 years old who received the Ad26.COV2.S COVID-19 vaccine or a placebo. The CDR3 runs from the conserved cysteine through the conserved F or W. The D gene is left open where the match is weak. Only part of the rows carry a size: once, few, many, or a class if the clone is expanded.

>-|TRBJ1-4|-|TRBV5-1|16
TGCGCCAGCAGCCCATCAGGGACAACCACCGGTGAAAAACTGTTTTTT
CASSPSGTTTGEKLFF
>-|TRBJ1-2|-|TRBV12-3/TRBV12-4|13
TGTGCCAGCAGGTACAGGGACGGCTATGGCTACACCTTC
CASRYRDGYGYTF
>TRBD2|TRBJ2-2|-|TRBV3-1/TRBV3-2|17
TGTGCCAGCAGCCAAAGATGGGAGCGGGGAGACACCGGGGAGCTGTTTTTT
CASSQRWERGDTGELFF
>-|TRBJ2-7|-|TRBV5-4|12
TGTGCCAGCAGCGCCGGGACTTACGAGCAGTACTTC
CASSAGTYEQYF
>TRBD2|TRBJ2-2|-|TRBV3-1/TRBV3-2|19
TGTGCCAGCAGCCAAGATTTGACTAGCGGGGGGCGGAACACCGGGGAGCTGTTTTTT
CASSQDLTSGGRNTGELFF
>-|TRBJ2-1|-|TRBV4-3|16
TGCGCCAGCAGCCAAGATACGAGGGGGTCCTACAATGAGCAGTTCTTC
CASSQDTRGSYNEQFF
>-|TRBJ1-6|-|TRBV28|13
TGTGCCAGCAGGACAGTAAGCAATTCACCCCTCCACTTT
CASRTVSNSPLHF
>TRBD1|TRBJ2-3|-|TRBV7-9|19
TGTGCCAGCAGCCGTTTCCCGGGACAGGGGGACCCAAGCACAGATACGCAGTATTTT
CASSRFPGQGDPSTDTQYF
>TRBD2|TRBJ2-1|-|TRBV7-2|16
TGTGCCAGCAGCTTAGCTCGGACTAGCGCCTACAATGAGCAGTTCTTC
CASSLARTSAYNEQFF
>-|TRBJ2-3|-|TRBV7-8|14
TGTGCCAGCAGCTTAGTGGTCGGGGGAGATACGCAGTATTTT
CASSLVVGGDTQYF
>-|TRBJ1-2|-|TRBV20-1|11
TGCAGTGCTAATCCCCCAGGTGGCTACACCTTC
CSANPPGGYTF
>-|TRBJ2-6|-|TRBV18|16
TGTGCCAGCTCACCAAGGGTCAACTCTGGGGCCAACGTCCTGACTTTC
CASSPRVNSGANVLTF
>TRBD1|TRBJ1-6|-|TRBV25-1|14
TGTGCCAGCAGTGGACAGGGCCGGAACTCACCCCTCCACTTT
CASSGQGRNSPLHF
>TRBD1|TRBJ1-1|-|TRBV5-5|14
TGTGCCAGCAGCTTAACAGGGGGCTTCACTGAAGCTTTCTTT
CASSLTGGFTEAFF
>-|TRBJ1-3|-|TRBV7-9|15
TGTGCCAGCAGCTTGCCAGGTCCTAAGGGAAACACCATATATTTT
CASSLPGPKGNTIYF
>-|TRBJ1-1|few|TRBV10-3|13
TGTGCCATCAGTCAACAGGTGAACACTGAAGCTTTCTTT
CAISQQVNTEAFF
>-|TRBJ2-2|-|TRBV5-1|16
TGCGCCAGCAGCTTGTATCGGCCGAGCAACACCGGGGAGCTGTTTTTT
CASSLYRPSNTGELFF
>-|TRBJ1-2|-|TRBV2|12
TGTGCCAGCACAGGGGATATTAATGGCTACACCTTC
CASTGDINGYTF
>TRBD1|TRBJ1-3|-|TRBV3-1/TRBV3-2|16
TGTGCCAGCAGCCAAGACCCCCAGGGACAGCCAAACACCATATATTTT
CASSQDPQGQPNTIYF
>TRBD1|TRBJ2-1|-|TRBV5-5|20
TGTGCCAGCAGCTTCATTCGGACAGGGTACCCCCTTAGACTACGCAATGAGCAGTTCTTC
CASSFIRTGYPLRLRNEQFF
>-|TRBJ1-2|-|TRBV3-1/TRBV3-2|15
TGTGCCAGCAGCCAAGATGTCGCCGGGGGCTTGGGCTACACCTTC
CASSQDVAGGLGYTF
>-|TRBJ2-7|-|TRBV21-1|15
TGTGCCAGCAGCAAAGGAGGACAGGGCTCCTACGAGCAGTACTTC
CASSKGGQGSYEQYF
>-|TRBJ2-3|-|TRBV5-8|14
TGTGCCAGCAGCTTTAGTCTACACACAGATACGCAGTATTTT
CASSFSLHTDTQYF